Below, one T cell receptor (beta chain) is given with its context. Cohorts were assigned according to the clinical history that participants reported. Within the 2 weeks before study entry, each person in the exposed group met a COVID-19 case. The data were obtained in a study of blood T cell repertoires in COVID-19. Study information: The United States, Italy and Spain were the sources of the acute and convalescent COVID-19 samples.

Authors' methods: Reference gene primers were amplified, and this amplification served to estimate nucleated cell counts. TCRdb keeps only in-frame clones here, not all; method: immunoSEQ multiplex PCR. The DNA was the basis for D and trimming; V, J and clone size are from that table. This sample has about 270,000 clones; more than 85% occur once, and the top ten carry roughly 2.9%. Sequenced input: PBMCs or T cells enriched from blood (not recorded which). This receptor was taken from a man aged 35-49 years who had been exposed to COVID-19.

The DNA of the CDR3 is TGCGCCAGCAGTGAGTTTGGGGGACTAGCGGGATACCATGAGCAGTTCTTC. Its translation: CASSEFGGLAGYHEQFF. The genes are TRBV10-2 and TRBJ2-1; TRBD2 agrees at 13 bases. The CDR3 sequence is 17 residues long. With 1 base clipped from V and 8 bases from J, the junction kept 8 bases outside the gene matches. CDR1 is WSHSY, CDR2 SAAADI, per germline.